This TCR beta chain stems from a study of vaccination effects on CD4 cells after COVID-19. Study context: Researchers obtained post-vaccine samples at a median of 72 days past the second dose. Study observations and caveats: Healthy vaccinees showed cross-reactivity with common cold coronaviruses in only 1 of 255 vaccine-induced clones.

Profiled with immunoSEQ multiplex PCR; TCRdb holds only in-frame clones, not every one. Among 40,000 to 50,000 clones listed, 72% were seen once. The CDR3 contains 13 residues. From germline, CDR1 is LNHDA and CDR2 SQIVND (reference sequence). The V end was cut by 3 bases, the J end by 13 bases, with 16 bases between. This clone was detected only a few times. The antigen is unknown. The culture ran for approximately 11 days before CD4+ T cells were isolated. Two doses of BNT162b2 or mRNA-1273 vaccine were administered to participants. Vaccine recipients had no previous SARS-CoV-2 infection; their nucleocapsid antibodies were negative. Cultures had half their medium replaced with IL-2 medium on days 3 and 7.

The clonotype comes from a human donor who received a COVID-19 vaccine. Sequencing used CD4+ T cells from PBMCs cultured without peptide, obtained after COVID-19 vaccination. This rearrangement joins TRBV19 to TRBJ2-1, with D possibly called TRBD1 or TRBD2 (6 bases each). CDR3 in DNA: TGTGCCAGTAGTATGGCTGGGGGGCTAGGCCAGTTCTTC. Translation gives CASSMAGGLGQFF.